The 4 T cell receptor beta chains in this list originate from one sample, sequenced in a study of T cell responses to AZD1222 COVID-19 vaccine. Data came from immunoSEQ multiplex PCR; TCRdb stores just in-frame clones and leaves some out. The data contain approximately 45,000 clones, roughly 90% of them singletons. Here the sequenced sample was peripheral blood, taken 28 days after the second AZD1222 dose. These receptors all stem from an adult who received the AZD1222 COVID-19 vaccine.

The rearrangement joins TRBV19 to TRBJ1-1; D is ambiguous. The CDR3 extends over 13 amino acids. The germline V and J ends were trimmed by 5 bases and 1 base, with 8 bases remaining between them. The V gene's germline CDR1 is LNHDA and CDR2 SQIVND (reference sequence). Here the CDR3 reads CASSLYRNTEAFF. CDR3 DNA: TGTGCCAGTAGTCTATACAGGAACACTGAAGCTTTCTTT. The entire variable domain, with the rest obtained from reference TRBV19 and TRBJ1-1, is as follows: DGGITQSPKYLFRKEGQNVTLSCEQNLNHDAMYWYRQDPGQGLRLIYYSQIVNDFQKGDIAEGYSVSREKKESFPLTVTSAQKNPTAFYLCASSLYRNTEAFFGQGTRLTVV.

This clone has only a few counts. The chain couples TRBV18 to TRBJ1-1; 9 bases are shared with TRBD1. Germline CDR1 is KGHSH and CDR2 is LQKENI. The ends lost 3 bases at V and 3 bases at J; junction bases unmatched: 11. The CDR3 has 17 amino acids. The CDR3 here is CASSPGGTGRSDTEAFF. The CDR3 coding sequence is TGTGCCAGCTCACCGGGGGGGACAGGGAGGTCGGACACTGAAGCTTTCTTT.

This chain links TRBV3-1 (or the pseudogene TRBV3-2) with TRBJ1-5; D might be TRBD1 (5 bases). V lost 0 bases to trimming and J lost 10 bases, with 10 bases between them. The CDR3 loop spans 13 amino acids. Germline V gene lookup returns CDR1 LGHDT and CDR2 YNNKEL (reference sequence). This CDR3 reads CASSQELRAPQHF. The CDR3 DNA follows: TGTGCCAGCAGCCAAGAACTCAGGGCACCCCAGCATTTT.

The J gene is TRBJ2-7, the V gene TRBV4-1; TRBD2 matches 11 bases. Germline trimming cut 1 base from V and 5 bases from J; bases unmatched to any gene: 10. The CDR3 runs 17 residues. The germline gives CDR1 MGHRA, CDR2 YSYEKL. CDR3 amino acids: CASSQAQRTSGSNEQYF. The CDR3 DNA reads TGCGCCAGCAGCCAAGCTCAGAGGACTAGCGGGTCGAACGAGCAGTACTTC.